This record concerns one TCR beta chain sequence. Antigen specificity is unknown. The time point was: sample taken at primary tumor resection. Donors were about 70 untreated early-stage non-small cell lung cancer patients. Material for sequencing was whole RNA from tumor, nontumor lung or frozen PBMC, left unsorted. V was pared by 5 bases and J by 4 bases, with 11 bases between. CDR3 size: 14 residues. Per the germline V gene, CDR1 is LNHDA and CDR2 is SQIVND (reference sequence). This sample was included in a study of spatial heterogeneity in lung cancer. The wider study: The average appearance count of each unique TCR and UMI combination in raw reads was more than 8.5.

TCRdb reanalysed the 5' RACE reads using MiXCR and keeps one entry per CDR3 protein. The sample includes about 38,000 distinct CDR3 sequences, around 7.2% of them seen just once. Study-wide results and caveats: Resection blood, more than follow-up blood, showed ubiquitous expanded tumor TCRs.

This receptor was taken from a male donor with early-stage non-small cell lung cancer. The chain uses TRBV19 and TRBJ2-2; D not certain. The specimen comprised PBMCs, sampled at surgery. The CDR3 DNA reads TGTGCCAGTAGTCCATTGACCCTCACCGGGGAGCTGTTTTTT. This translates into CASSPLTLTGELFF.